This is a list of T cell receptor beta chains from one sample in a study of T-cell memory formation after mild COVID-19. TCRdb ran MiXCR on the 5' RACE reads and lists one entry per CDR3 protein. The sample carries roughly 250,000 distinct CDR3 sequences, 15% to 20% recorded once. Material for sequencing was PBMCs or a T cell subset sorted from them (not recorded which). The receptor set was obtained from a man aged 18 to 30 who had mild COVID-19 (a few samples of this study predate the infection). Cell type and time point are not known. Each CDR3 is given without its conserved first and last residue. The D gene is left open where the match is weak.

j_call: TRBJ2-1; v_call: TRBV15; d_call: .; cdr3_aa: ATSSNRGNEQF
j_call: TRBJ2-1; v_call: TRBV6-1; d_call: .; cdr3_aa: ASSEYTPGEQF
j_call: TRBJ2-1; v_call: TRBV5-1; d_call: .; cdr3_aa: ASSRRDAGNEQF
j_call: TRBJ2-3; v_call: TRBV5-1; d_call: TRBD1; cdr3_aa: ASSLAQGAADTQY
j_call: TRBJ2-1; v_call: TRBV6-4; d_call: TRBD2; cdr3_aa: ASSETAGPP
j_call: TRBJ2-5; v_call: TRBV7-2; d_call: .; cdr3_aa: ASSASFVTQY
j_call: TRBJ1-4; v_call: TRBV21-1; d_call: .; cdr3_aa: ASSKDNPGEPITNEKLF
j_call: TRBJ2-2; v_call: TRBV19; d_call: .; cdr3_aa: AVRIGTWRTGELF
j_call: TRBJ2-6; v_call: TRBV27; d_call: .; cdr3_aa: AVSSGANVLT
j_call: TRBJ2-1; v_call: TRBV20-1; d_call: .; cdr3_aa: SARAASYNEQF
j_call: TRBJ1-6; v_call: TRBV2; d_call: TRBD1; cdr3_aa: ASVETGGILPLH
j_call: TRBJ1-1; v_call: TRBV6-5; d_call: .; cdr3_aa: AAEGNTEAF
j_call: TRBJ1-3; v_call: TRBV28; d_call: TRBD1; cdr3_aa: ASSPRQGKAGNTIY
j_call: TRBJ2-2; v_call: TRBV20-1; d_call: .; cdr3_aa: SARRAGRTGFTGELF
j_call: TRBJ2-5; v_call: TRBV20-1; d_call: TRBD2; cdr3_aa: SASKGLAGGSGTQY
j_call: TRBJ1-1; v_call: TRBV20-1; d_call: .; cdr3_aa: SLPNRDGNTEAF
j_call: TRBJ1-4; v_call: TRBV20-1; d_call: .; cdr3_aa: SARVWGTNEKLF
j_call: TRBJ1-1; v_call: TRBV14; d_call: .; cdr3_aa: ASSQDRGPLNTEAF
j_call: TRBJ2-3; v_call: TRBV7-3; d_call: .; cdr3_aa: ASRKSAGDTQY
j_call: TRBJ2-3; v_call: TRBV2; d_call: .; cdr3_aa: ASSEGTAGGTQY
j_call: TRBJ1-2; v_call: TRBV2; d_call: TRBD1; cdr3_aa: ASSEGQINYGYT
j_call: TRBJ1-2; v_call: TRBV7-2; d_call: TRBD1; cdr3_aa: ASSLGQGNEGYT
j_call: TRBJ2-2; v_call: TRBV7-2; d_call: TRBD1; cdr3_aa: ASSVQGAGGELF
j_call: TRBJ2-2; v_call: TRBV7-2; d_call: TRBD1; cdr3_aa: ASSYYQGAGELF
j_call: TRBJ2-1; v_call: TRBV7-2; d_call: TRBD1; cdr3_aa: ASSLVGTGNNEQF
j_call: TRBJ2-2; v_call: TRBV4-3; d_call: .; cdr3_aa: ASSQDGGGSTFGGELF
j_call: TRBJ2-3; v_call: TRBV20-1; d_call: .; cdr3_aa: SARDGGKGADTQY
j_call: TRBJ2-2; v_call: TRBV7-2; d_call: .; cdr3_aa: ASSLYYNANTGELF
j_call: TRBJ2-1; v_call: TRBV5-1; d_call: .; cdr3_aa: ASSLFLSPSSYNEQF